Listed here are 14 T cell receptor beta chains from one sample, sequenced in a study of vaccination and CD4 T cells after COVID-19. The Oncomine TCR Beta short-read assay generated sequence data from the DNA of cultured CD4+ T cells. From cultured CD4+ T cells, genomic DNA was extracted. TCRdb re-analysed the PCR reads in MiXCR, keeping a single row per CDR3 protein. The repertoire has just over 7,500 distinct CDR3 sequences, more than 30% of them found once; the top ten carry 14%. Specified treatment: roughly nine-day PBMC culture with coronavirus spike peptide pools or control peptides (ViraFEST assay). Investigators obtained the unexposed donor's CD4+ T cells before the COVID-19 pandemic (2011-2018). The antigens these receptors bind are not known. Sequenced material: CD4+ T cells from blood, cultured in vitro. These receptors all stem from a human donor in good health.

The chain is built from TRBV5-1 and TRBJ2-3; 8 nucleotides line up with TRBD2. CDR3 length: 16 amino acids. V was clipped by 2 bases and J by 3 bases; unmatched bases: 8. Per the germline V gene, CDR1 is SGHRS and CDR2 is YFSETQ. The CDR3 here is CASSFGLSGTTDTQYF. In nucleotides, the CDR3 is TGCGCCAGCAGCTTCGGTCTTAGCGGGACGACAGATACGCAGTATTTT.

The chain recombines TRBV28 with TRBJ1-2, with D maybe TRBD1 (5 bases). V was cut by 7 bases and J by 1 base, with 22 bases left in between. The CDR3 has 17 residues. Germline lookup yields CDR1 MDHEN and CDR2 SYDVKM. DNA for the CDR3: TGTGCCAGCACCACCGGAAGGGGCCCCAAATTTAACTATGGCTACACCTTC. Residues: CASTTGRGPKFNYGYTF.

V is TRBV10-3 and J is TRBJ2-3; 8 positions agree with TRBD2. Unmatched junction bases numbered 25, after V lost 2 bases and J lost 0 bases. The germline CDR1 and CDR2 sequences are ENHRY and SYGVKD. The CDR3 has 23 residues. The chain's CDR3 is CAISELRVLLAGRHETSTDTQYF. Here the CDR3 DNA reads TGTGCCATCAGTGAGCTAAGGGTCTTGTTAGCGGGGCGACACGAGACTAGCACAGATACGCAGTATTTT.

The J gene is TRBJ2-5, the V gene TRBV6-5; D might be TRBD2 (5 bases). The CDR3 totals 12 residues. The V gene's germline CDR1 is MNHEY and CDR2 SVGAGI. V lost 2 bases and J lost 6, with 7 bases in between. CDR3 residues: CASSYNGKTQYF. Written as DNA, the CDR3 is TGTGCCAGCAGTTACAACGGGAAGACCCAGTACTTC.

This clonotype has only a few counts. The chain is built from TRBV19 and TRBJ2-5; no clear D. The CDR3 covers 13 residues. V was pared by 3 bases and J by 5 bases, with 10 bases between. Germline V CDR1 and CDR2: LNHDA, SQIVND (reference sequence). In DNA, the CDR3 is TGTGCCAGTAGTATCAGGCCGACGGAGACCCAGTACTTC. Its translation is CASSIRPTETQYF.

There are a few counts of this clonotype. The chain couples TRBV20-1 to TRBJ2-5, with D perhaps matching TRBD1 (6 bases). The length of the CDR3 is 14 residues. Germline V lookup: CDR1 DFQATT, CDR2 SNEGSKA (reference sequence). Trimming removed 7 bases at V and 8 bases at J, with 23 bases between. CDR3 bases: TGCAGTGTTTTAGACAGGAGCGGAGCCCTTACCCAGTACTTC. The encoded protein is CSVLDRSGALTQYF.

The CDR3: CASSPGPEETQYF. The CDR3 DNA follows: TGTGCCAGCAGCCCGGGACCGGAAGAGACCCAGTACTTC. J is TRBJ2-5 and V is TRBV7-2; perhaps D is TRBD1 or TRBD2 (5 bases each). V lost 5 bases and J 3 bases, leaving 10 bases between the germline ends. Germline assignment: CDR1 SGHTA and CDR2 FQGNSA. The CDR3 length is 13 residues.

This clonotype has just one count. The V and J genes are TRBV6-1 and TRBJ2-7; 11 bases align to TRBD2. Trimming cost V 6 bases and J 5 bases; bases outside gene matches: 9. The CDR3 has 15 residues. Germline V gene sequence: CDR1 MNHNS, CDR2 SASEGT. CDR3 in DNA: TGTGCCAGCAGACTAGCGGGAGCTATCGGCCACGAGCAGTACTTC. This gives the protein CASRLAGAIGHEQYF.

The chain couples TRBV7-8 to TRBJ2-1, with 8 bases aligning to TRBD1. The germline gives CDR1 SGHVS, CDR2 FQNEAQ. This CDR3 region has 16 residues. The junction had 9 bases not matched to a gene; V was cut back by 1 base and J by 7 bases. The CDR3 here is CASSLEWAGGLNEQFF. The CDR3 bases are TGTGCCAGCAGCTTAGAATGGGCAGGGGGCTTGAATGAGCAGTTCTTC.

The chain uses TRBV6-2 or TRBV6-3 and TRBJ1-5; 7 nucleotides line up with TRBD1. Looked up from germline, CDR1 is MNHEY and CDR2 is SVGEGT. The CDR3 covers 15 residues. V lost 2 bases and J lost 5; bases outside the gene matches: 6. CDR3 sequence (DNA): TGTGCCAGCAGTTACGGGTCAACAGGGGATCAGCCCCAGCATTTT. Protein product: CASSYGSTGDQPQHF.

This clonotype has a handful of counts. V is TRBV6-1 and J is TRBJ2-2; TRBD2 matches at 13 bases. CDR3 length: 15 amino acids. J lost 8 bases, V lost 5 bases, and 5 bases had no gene match. Germline values: CDR1 MNHNS, CDR2 SASEGT. The CDR3 region has the DNA TGTGCCAGCAGTCCGGGACTAGCGGGACTGGGGGAGCTGTTTTTT. It translates to CASSPGLAGLGELFF.

This clonotype was recorded a few times. The V gene is TRBV30, the J gene TRBJ1-6, with D perhaps matching TRBD1 (5 bases). The CDR3 covers 13 residues. Per germline, CDR1 GTSNPN and CDR2 SVGIG (reference sequence). Trimming removed 4 bases from V and 8 bases from J, with 12 bases in between. The CDR3 nucleotides read TGTGCCTGGATTGGGGACGGAGATTCACCCCTCCACTTT. It codes for CAWIGDGDSPLHF. Complete variable domain (other parts from reference TRBV30 and TRBJ1-6): SQTIHQWPATLVQPVGSPLSLECTVEGTSNPNLYWYRQAAGRGLQLLFYSVGIGQISSEVPQNLSASRPQDRQFILSSKKLLLSDSGFYLCAWIGDGDSPLHFGNGTRLTVT.

This clonotype has more than one count but fewer than ten. V gene TRBV20-1 combines with J gene TRBJ2-7; possibly TRBD2 for D (5 bases). Germline CDR1 DFQATT, CDR2 SNEGSKA (reference sequence). Trimming shortened V by 5 bases and J by 4 bases, and 12 bases separated the two germline ends. The CDR3 runs to 12 residues. CDR3 nucleotides: TGCAGTGCTTCCCCTACGGGGTACGAGCAGTACTTC. Residues: CSASPTGYEQYF.

The genes are TRBV6-1 and TRBJ1-5; TRBD1 agrees at 12 bases. The V and J ends lost 5 bases and 7 bases, in that order; junction bases with no gene match: 3. This CDR3 is 14 amino acids long. Looked up from germline, CDR1 is MNHNS and CDR2 is SASEGT. In DNA form, the CDR3 reads TGTGCCAGCAGTAGGGGACAGGGGGCCCAGCCCCAGCATTTT. It specifies CASSRGQGAQPQHF.